Listed below are T cell receptor beta chains from one sample, sequenced in a study of blood T cell repertoires in COVID-19. The assay was immunoSEQ multiplex PCR, and TCRdb's table has in-frame clones only and misses some. This table holds 90,000 to 150,000 clones, roughly 80% found once. The sample consisted of peripheral blood. These receptors all come from a man between 50 and 59 years old with acute or convalescent COVID-19. The CDR3 runs from the conserved cysteine through the conserved F or W. The D gene is left open where the match is weak. The listing skips clone size in some rows; elsewhere it reads once, few, many or a size class.

v_gene: TRBV24-1
abundance: NA
j_gene: TRBJ2-2
d_gene: TRBD1
CDR3aa: CATSDFARGPDTGELFF
CDR3nt: TGTGCCACCAGTGATTTTGCCAGGGGGCCGGACACCGGGGAGCTGTTTTTT

v_gene: TRBV5-4
abundance: NA
j_gene: TRBJ1-2
d_gene: NA
CDR3aa: CASSFGRMANYGYTF
CDR3nt: TGTGCCAGCAGCTTCGGCAGGATGGCTAACTATGGCTACACCTTC

v_gene: TRBV3-1/TRBV3-2
abundance: NA
j_gene: TRBJ1-3
d_gene: NA
CDR3aa: CASSHNGGSGNTIYF
CDR3nt: TGTGCCAGCAGCCACAACGGAGGATCTGGAAACACCATATATTTT

v_gene: TRBV19
abundance: few
j_gene: TRBJ1-1
d_gene: NA
CDR3aa: CASSMGGTEAFF
CDR3nt: TGTGCCAGTAGTATGGGGGGCACTGAAGCTTTCTTT

v_gene: TRBV5-1
abundance: NA
j_gene: TRBJ2-2
d_gene: NA
CDR3aa: CASTPTGTTGELFF
CDR3nt: TGCGCCAGCACTCCGACAGGAACCACCGGGGAGCTGTTTTTT

v_gene: TRBV5-6
abundance: NA
j_gene: TRBJ1-2
d_gene: TRBD1
CDR3aa: CASSLPGGAVAGYTF
CDR3nt: TGTGCCAGCAGCTTACCAGGGGGCGCGGTGGCCGGCTACACCTTC

v_gene: TRBV7-6
abundance: NA
j_gene: TRBJ1-5
d_gene: NA
CDR3aa: CASSPTPRSNQPQHF
CDR3nt: TGTGCCAGCAGCCCAACGCCACGGAGCAATCAGCCCCAGCATTTT

v_gene: TRBV6-5
abundance: medium-sized
j_gene: TRBJ1-5
d_gene: NA
CDR3aa: CASRRQGYSNQPQHF
CDR3nt: TGTGCCAGCCGTCGGCAGGGATATAGCAATCAGCCCCAGCATTTT

v_gene: TRBV2
abundance: NA
j_gene: TRBJ2-1
d_gene: NA
CDR3aa: CASTPLARASYNEQFF
CDR3nt: TGTGCCAGCACTCCTTTAGCGAGGGCATCCTACAATGAGCAGTTCTTC

v_gene: TRBV12-5
abundance: NA
j_gene: TRBJ2-7
d_gene: NA
CDR3aa: CASGLATGGTEQYF
CDR3nt: TGTGCTAGTGGTTTGGCCACCGGAGGCACCGAGCAGTACTTC

v_gene: TRBV23-1
abundance: NA
j_gene: TRBJ1-4
d_gene: NA
CDR3aa: CASSLISKIGPNEKLFF
CDR3nt: TGCGCCAGCAGTCTAATTTCCAAAATCGGTCCAAATGAAAAACTGTTTTTT

v_gene: TRBV19
abundance: NA
j_gene: TRBJ1-2
d_gene: NA
CDR3aa: CASSTALTNYGYTF
CDR3nt: TGTGCCAGTTCGACAGCCCTTACTAACTATGGCTACACCTTC

v_gene: TRBV18
abundance: NA
j_gene: TRBJ1-2
d_gene: TRBD1
CDR3aa: CASSGQGDGYTF
CDR3nt: TGTGCCAGCTCCGGACAGGGGGATGGCTACACCTTC

v_gene: TRBV28
abundance: NA
j_gene: TRBJ1-5
d_gene: TRBD1
CDR3aa: CASSLDRGSQPQHF
CDR3nt: TGTGCCAGCAGTTTGGACAGGGGTAGTCAGCCCCAGCATTTT

v_gene: TRBV10-3
abundance: once
j_gene: TRBJ1-5
d_gene: NA
CDR3aa: CAISERGGNQPQHF
CDR3nt: TGTGCCATCAGTGAGAGGGGCGGCAATCAGCCCCAGCATTTT

v_gene: TRBV19
abundance: NA
j_gene: TRBJ2-1
d_gene: NA
CDR3aa: CASTQGPAYNEQFF
CDR3nt: TGTGCCAGCACTCAGGGCCCAGCGTACAATGAGCAGTTCTTC

v_gene: TRBV13
abundance: NA
j_gene: TRBJ2-7
d_gene: TRBD1
CDR3aa: CASRTGGSSYEQYF
CDR3nt: TGTGCCAGCCGCACAGGGGGTAGCTCCTACGAGCAGTACTTC

v_gene: TRBV28
abundance: NA
j_gene: TRBJ1-1
d_gene: NA
CDR3aa: CASSLLVTEAFF
CDR3nt: TGTGCCAGCAGCCTCCTTGTCACTGAAGCTTTCTTT

v_gene: TRBV15
abundance: NA
j_gene: TRBJ2-1
d_gene: TRBD1
CDR3aa: CATSRGGQGNEQFF
CDR3nt: TGTGCCACCAGCAGAGGGGGACAGGGAAATGAGCAGTTCTTC

v_gene: TRBV29-1
abundance: NA
j_gene: TRBJ2-5
d_gene: NA
CDR3aa: CSVDESGLETQYF
CDR3nt: TGCAGCGTTGACGAGTCAGGGTTAGAGACCCAGTACTTC

v_gene: TRBV19
abundance: NA
j_gene: TRBJ1-2
d_gene: NA
CDR3aa: CASSPLNYGYTF
CDR3nt: TGTGCCAGTAGTCCGTTAAACTATGGCTACACCTTC

v_gene: TRBV5-6
abundance: NA
j_gene: TRBJ2-1
d_gene: TRBD2
CDR3aa: CASSLGAGGGYNEQFF
CDR3nt: TGTGCCAGCAGCTTGGGGGCGGGAGGGGGTTACAATGAGCAGTTCTTC

v_gene: TRBV3-1/TRBV3-2
abundance: NA
j_gene: TRBJ1-2
d_gene: TRBD1
CDR3aa: CASSLGDSYGYTF
CDR3nt: TGTGCCAGCAGCCTTGGGGACAGCTATGGCTACACCTTC

v_gene: TRBV3-1/TRBV3-2
abundance: NA
j_gene: TRBJ1-2
d_gene: TRBD1
CDR3aa: CASSQRTGLGYTF
CDR3nt: TGTGCCAGCAGCCAGAGGACAGGGCTCGGCTACACCTTC